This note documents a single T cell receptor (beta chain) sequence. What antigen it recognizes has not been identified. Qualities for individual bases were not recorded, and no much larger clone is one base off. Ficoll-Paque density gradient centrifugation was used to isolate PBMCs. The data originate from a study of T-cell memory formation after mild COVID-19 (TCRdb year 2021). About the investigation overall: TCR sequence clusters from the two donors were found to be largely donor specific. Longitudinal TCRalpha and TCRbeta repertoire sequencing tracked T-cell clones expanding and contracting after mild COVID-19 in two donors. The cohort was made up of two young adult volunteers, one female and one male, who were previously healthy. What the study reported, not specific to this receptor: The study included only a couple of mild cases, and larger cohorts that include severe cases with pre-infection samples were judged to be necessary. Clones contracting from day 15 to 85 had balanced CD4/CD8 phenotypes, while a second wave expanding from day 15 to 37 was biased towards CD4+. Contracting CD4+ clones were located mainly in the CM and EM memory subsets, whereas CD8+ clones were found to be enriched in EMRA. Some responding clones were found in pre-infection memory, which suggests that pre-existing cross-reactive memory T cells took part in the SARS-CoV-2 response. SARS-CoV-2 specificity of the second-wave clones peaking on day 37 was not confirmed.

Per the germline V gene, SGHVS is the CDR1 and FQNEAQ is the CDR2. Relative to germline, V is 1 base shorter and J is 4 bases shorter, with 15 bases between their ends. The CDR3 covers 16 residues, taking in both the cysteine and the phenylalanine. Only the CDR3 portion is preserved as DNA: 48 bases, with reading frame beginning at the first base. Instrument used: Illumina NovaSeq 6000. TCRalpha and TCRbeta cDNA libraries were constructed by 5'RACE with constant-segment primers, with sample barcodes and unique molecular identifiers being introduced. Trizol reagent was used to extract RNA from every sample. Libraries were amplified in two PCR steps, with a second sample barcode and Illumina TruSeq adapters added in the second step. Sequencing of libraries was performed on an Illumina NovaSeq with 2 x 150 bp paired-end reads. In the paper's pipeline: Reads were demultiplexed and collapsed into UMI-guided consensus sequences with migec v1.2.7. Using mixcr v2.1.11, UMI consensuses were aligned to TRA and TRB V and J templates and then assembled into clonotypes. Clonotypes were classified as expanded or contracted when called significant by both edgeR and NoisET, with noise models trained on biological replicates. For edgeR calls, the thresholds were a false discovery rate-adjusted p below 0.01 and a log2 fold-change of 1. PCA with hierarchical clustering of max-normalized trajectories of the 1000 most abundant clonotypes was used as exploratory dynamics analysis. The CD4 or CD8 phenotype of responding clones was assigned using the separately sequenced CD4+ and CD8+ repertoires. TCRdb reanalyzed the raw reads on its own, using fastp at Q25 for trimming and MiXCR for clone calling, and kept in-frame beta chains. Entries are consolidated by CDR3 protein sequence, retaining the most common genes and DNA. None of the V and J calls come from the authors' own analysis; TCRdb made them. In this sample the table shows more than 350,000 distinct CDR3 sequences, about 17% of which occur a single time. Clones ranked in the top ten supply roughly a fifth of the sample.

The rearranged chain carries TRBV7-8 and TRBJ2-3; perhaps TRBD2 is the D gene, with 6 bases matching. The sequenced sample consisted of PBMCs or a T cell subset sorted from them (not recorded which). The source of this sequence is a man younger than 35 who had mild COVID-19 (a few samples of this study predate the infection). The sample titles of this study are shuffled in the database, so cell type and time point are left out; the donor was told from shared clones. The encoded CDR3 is CASSLEWRGGADTQYF. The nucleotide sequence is TGTGCCAGCAGCTTAGAGTGGCGGGGTGGGGCAGATACGCAGTATTTT.